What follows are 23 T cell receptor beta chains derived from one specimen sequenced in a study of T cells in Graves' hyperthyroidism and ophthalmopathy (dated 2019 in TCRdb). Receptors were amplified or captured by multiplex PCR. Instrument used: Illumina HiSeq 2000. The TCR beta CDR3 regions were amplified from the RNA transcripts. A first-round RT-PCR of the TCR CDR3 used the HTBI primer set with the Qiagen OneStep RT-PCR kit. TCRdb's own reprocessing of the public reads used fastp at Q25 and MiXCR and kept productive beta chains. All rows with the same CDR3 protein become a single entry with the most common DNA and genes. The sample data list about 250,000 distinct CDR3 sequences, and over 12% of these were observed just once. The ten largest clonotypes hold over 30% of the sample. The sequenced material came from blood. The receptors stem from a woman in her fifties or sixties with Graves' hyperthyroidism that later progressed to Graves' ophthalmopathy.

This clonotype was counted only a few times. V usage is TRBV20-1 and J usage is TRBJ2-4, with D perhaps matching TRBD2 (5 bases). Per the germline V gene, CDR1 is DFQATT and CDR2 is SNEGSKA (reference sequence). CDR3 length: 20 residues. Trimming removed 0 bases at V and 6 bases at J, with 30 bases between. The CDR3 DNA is TGCAGTGCTAGAGATCTTGTTTACTGGCTGGCTCGGAGAGGGTTAAACATTCAGTACTTC. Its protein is CSARDLVYWLARRGLNIQYF.

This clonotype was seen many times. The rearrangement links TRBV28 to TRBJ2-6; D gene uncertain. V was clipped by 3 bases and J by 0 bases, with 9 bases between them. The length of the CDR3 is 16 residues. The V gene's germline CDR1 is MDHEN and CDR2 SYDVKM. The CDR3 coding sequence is TGTGCCAGCAGTTTGTATCGGTACTCTGGGGCCAACGTCCTGACTTTC. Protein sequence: CASSLYRYSGANVLTF.

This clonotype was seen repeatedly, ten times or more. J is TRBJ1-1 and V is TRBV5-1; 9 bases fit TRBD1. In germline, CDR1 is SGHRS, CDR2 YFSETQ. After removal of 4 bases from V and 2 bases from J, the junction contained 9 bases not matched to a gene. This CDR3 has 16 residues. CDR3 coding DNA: TGCGCCAGCAGCCTACAGGGGGCGATTACCAACACTGAAGCTTTCTTT. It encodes CASSLQGAITNTEAFF.

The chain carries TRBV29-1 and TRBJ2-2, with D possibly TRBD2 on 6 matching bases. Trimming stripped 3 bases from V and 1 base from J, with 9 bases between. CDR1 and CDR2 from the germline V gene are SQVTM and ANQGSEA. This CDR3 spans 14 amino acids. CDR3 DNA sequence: TGCAGCGTTGATTGGGGGGAGAACACCGGGGAGCTGTTTTTT. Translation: CSVDWGENTGELFF.

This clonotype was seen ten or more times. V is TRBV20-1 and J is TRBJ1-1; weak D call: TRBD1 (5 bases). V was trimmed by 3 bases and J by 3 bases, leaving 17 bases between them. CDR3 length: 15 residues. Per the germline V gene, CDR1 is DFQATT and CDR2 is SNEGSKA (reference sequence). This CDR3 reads CSASVKGRSYTEAFF. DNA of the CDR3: TGCAGTGCTAGCGTCAAGGGACGGTCCTACACTGAAGCTTTCTTT.

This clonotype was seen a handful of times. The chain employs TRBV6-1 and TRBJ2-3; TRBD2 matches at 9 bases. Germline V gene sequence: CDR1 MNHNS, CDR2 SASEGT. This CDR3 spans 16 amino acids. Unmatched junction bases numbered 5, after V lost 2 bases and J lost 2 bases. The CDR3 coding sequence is TGTGCCAGCAGTGAACACGCTAGCGGGGCCACAGATACGCAGTATTTT. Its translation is CASSEHASGATDTQYF.

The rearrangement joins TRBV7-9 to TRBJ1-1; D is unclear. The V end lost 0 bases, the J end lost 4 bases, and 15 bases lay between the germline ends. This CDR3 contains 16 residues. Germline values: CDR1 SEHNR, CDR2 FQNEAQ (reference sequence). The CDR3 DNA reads TGTGCCAGCAGCTTAGCGCGAGGCACAGCGATCACTGAAGCTTTCTTT. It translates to CASSLARGTAITEAFF.

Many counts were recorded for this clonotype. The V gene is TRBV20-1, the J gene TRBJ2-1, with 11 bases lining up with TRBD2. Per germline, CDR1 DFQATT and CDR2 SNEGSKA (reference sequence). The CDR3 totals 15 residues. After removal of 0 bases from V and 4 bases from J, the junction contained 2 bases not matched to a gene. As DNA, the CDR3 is TGCAGTGCTAGAGATAGCGGGAGGGATTACAATGAGCAGTTCTTC. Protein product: CSARDSGRDYNEQFF.

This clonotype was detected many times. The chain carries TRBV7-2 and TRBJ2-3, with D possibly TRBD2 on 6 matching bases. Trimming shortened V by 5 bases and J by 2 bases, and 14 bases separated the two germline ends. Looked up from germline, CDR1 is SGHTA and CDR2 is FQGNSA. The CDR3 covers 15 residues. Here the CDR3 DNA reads TGTGCCAGCAGCCGAGAGGACTATTTCACAGATACGCAGTATTTT. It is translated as CASSREDYFTDTQYF. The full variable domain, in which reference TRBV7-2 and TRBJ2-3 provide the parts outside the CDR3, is GAGVSQSPSNKVTEKGKDVELRCDPISGHTALYWYRQSLGQGLEFLIYFQGNSAPDKSGLPSDRFSAERTGGSVSTLTIQRTQQEDSAVYLCASSREDYFTDTQYFGPGTRLTVL.

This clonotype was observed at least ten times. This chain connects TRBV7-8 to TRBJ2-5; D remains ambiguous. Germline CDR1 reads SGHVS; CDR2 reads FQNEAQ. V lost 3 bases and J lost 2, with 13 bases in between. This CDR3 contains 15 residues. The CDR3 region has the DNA TGTGCCAGCAGCTTTAGCCCCGGCGCGCAAGAGACCCAGTACTTC. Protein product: CASSFSPGAQETQYF.

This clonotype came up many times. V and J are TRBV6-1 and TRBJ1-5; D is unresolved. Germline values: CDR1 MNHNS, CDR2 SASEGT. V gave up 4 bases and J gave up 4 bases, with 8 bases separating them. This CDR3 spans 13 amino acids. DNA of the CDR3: TGTGCCAGCAGTGCCGACCGGAATCAGCCCCAGCATTTT. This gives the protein CASSADRNQPQHF.

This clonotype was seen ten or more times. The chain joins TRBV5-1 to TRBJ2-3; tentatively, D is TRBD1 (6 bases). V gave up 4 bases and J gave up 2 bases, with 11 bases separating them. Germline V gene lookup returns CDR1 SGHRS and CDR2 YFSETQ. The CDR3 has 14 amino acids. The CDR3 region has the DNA TGCGCCAGCAGCAACCGGGACACCACAGATACGCAGTATTTT. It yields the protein CASSNRDTTDTQYF.

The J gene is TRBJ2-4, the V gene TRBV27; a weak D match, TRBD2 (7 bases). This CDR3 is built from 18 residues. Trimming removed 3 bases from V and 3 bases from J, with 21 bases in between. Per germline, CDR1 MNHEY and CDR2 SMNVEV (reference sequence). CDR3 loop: CASSLWGGGVGGKNIQYF. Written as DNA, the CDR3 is TGTGCCAGCAGTTTGTGGGGGGGTGGGGTAGGGGGCAAAAACATTCAGTACTTC.

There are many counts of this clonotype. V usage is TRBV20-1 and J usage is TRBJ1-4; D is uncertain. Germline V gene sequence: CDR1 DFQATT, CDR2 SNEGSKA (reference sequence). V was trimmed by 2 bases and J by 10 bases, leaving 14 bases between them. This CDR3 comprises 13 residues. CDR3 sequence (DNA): TGCAGTGCTAGACTCCGGGAGCAGCGAAAACTGTTTTTT. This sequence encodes CSARLREQRKLFF.

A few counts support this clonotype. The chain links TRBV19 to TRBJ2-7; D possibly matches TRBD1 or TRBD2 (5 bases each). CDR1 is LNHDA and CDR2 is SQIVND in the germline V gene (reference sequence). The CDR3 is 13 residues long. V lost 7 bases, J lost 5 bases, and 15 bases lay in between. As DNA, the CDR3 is TGTGCCAGTACTCCGGGACCAGTCCACGAGCAGTACTTC. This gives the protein CASTPGPVHEQYF.

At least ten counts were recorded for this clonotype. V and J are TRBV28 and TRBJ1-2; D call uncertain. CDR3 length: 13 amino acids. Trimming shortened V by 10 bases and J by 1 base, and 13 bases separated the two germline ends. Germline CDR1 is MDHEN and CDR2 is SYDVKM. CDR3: CATKEEGNYGYTF. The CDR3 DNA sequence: TGTGCCACAAAGGAAGAGGGTAACTATGGCTACACCTTC.

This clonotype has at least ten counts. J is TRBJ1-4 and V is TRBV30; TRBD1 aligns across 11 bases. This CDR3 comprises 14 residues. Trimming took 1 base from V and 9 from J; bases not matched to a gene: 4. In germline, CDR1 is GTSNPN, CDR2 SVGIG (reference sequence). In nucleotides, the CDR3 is TGTGCCTGGAGTGACGGACAGGGGGCCAAAAAACTGTTTTTT. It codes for CAWSDGQGAKKLFF.

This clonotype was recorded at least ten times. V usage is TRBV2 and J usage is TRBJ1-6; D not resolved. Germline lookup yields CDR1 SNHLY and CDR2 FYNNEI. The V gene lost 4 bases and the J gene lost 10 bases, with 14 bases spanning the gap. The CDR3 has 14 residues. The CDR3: CASSASGSGSPLHF. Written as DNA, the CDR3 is TGTGCCAGCAGTGCCTCGGGATCGGGATCACCCCTCCACTTT.

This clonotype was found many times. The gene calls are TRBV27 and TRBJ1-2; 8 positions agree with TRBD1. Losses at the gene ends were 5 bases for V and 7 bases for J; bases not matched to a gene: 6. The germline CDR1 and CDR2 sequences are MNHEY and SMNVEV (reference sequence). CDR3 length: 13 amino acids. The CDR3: CASSKQGGTGYTF. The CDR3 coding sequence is TGTGCCAGCAGTAAACAGGGGGGCACTGGCTACACCTTC.

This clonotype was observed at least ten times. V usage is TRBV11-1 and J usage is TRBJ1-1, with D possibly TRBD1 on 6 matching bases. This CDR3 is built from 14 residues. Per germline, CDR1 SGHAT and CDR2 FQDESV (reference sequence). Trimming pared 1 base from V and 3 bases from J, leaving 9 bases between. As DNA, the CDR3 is TGTGCCAGCAGCTTAGTGGGGGGCTACACTGAAGCTTTCTTT. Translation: CASSLVGGYTEAFF.

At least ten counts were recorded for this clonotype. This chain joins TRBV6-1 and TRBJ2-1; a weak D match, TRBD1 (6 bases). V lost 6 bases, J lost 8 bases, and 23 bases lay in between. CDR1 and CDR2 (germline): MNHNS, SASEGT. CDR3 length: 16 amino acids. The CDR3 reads CASRPTRGFGGDEQFF. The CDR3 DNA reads TGTGCCAGCAGACCGACACGAGGGTTTGGGGGCGATGAGCAGTTCTTC.

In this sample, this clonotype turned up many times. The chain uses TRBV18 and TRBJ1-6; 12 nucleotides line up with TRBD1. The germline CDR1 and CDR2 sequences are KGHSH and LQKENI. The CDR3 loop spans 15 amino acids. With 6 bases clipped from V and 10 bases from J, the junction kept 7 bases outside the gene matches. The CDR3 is CASSHGTGGKSPLHF. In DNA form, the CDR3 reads TGTGCCAGCTCCCACGGGACAGGGGGCAAGTCACCCCTCCACTTT.

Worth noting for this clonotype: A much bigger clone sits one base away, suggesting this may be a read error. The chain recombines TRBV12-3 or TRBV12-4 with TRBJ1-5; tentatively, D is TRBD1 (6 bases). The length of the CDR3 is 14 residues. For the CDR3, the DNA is TGTGCCAGCAGTTTCGGACAGCGCAATCAGCCCCGGCATTTT. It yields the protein CASSFGQRNQPRHF.